The next 14 T cell receptor beta chains were all read from a single sample in a study of blood T cell repertoires in COVID-19. The protocol was immunoSEQ multiplex PCR, while the TCRdb copy is restricted to in-frame clones and leaves out a portion. Of fewer than 15,000 clones in the sample, approximately 91% were seen once. Input material: peripheral blood. These receptors came from a human donor in a cohort sampled during active COVID-19.

This CDR3 is CSVWSSSTDTQYF. CDR3 DNA sequence: TGCAGCGTTTGGTCCAGTAGCACAGATACGCAGTATTTT. J is TRBJ2-3 and V is TRBV29-1; no firm D call. Germline CDR1 and CDR2: SQVTM and ANQGSEA. Deletions cut 5 bases from V and 0 bases from J, with 9 bases between. The CDR3 is 13 amino acids.

In its sample, this clone was seen a few times. The chain joins TRBV9 to TRBJ1-5; D perhaps matches TRBD1 (6 bases). With 3 bases removed from V and 5 bases from J, the gap between germline ends came to 18 bases. This CDR3 comprises 16 residues. Germline assignment: CDR1 SGDLS and CDR2 YYNGEE. The CDR3 reads CASSEGTEGTYQPQHF. The CDR3 nucleotides are TGTGCCAGCAGCGAGGGTACTGAGGGGACATATCAGCCCCAGCATTTT.

This clone occurred once. The V call is TRBV9, the J call TRBJ2-1, with 8 positions matching TRBD1. With 0 bases clipped from V and 7 bases from J, the junction kept 6 bases outside the gene matches. The CDR3 length is 15 residues. The germline CDR1 and CDR2 sequences are SGDLS and YYNGEE. CDR3 region: CASSVGPGGLNEQFF. CDR3 sequence (DNA): TGTGCCAGCAGCGTAGGACCAGGGGGCCTTAATGAGCAGTTCTTC.

The chain combines TRBV6-2 or TRBV6-3 with TRBJ2-3; 7 nucleotides line up with TRBD1. This CDR3 region has 15 residues. CDR1 MNHEY and CDR2 SVGEGT come from the germline V gene. The ends lost 6 bases at V and 5 bases at J; junction bases unmatched: 11. The DNA of the CDR3 is TGTGCCAGCAGACCTGGCCGGACAGGCCAAGATACGCAGTATTTT. Residues: CASRPGRTGQDTQYF.

The sample holds a few counts of this clone. Within the sample, other DNA sequences also encode this same CDR3. The V and J genes are TRBV7-9 and TRBJ2-5; 7 bases are shared with TRBD2. After removal of 1 base from V and 4 bases from J, the junction contained 6 bases not matched to a gene. This CDR3 spans 15 amino acids. Germline V gene lookup returns CDR1 SEHNR and CDR2 FQNEAQ (reference sequence). The CDR3 coding sequence is TGTGCCAGCAGCTTAGTGCCAGGGAGGGTAGAGACCCAGTACTTC. Amino acid sequence: CASSLVPGRVETQYF.

The gene calls are TRBV7-2 and TRBJ2-3; D not certain. From germline, CDR1 is SGHTA and CDR2 FQGNSA. The CDR3 covers 16 residues. V was pared by 1 base and J by 0 bases, with 11 bases between. The CDR3 DNA is TGTGCCAGCAGCTTAGTTGGTTCTAGAAGCACAGATACGCAGTATTTT. Translation gives CASSLVGSRSTDTQYF.

The chain joins TRBV19 to TRBJ2-1; 14 bases match TRBD2. V shed 4 bases and J 5 bases; nucleotides not matched to a gene: 1. CDR1 is LNHDA and CDR2 is SQIVND in the germline V gene (reference sequence). The CDR3 is 15 amino acids. In DNA, the CDR3 is TGTGCCAGTAGTACGGGACTAGCGGGAGACAATGAGCAGTTCTTC. Translation: CASSTGLAGDNEQFF.

The V and J genes are TRBV28 and TRBJ2-3; TRBD2 matches at 16 bases. The ends lost 5 bases at V and 4 bases at J; junction bases unmatched: 9. CDR1 and CDR2 (germline): MDHEN, SYDVKM. The CDR3 length is 18 residues. This CDR3 is CASSMGLAGGIGADTQYF. DNA of the CDR3: TGTGCCAGCAGTATGGGACTAGCGGGAGGGATCGGGGCAGATACGCAGTATTTT.

The J gene is TRBJ1-4, the V gene TRBV28, with D possibly being TRBD1 (5 bases). The CDR3 is 16 residues long. The germline gives CDR1 MDHEN, CDR2 SYDVKM. V lost 3 bases, J lost 4 bases, and 15 bases lay in between. The CDR3 here is CASSFFGGVGNEKLFF. Here the CDR3 DNA reads TGTGCCAGCAGTTTTTTCGGGGGAGTGGGTAATGAAAAACTGTTTTTT.

This clone was detected once. The J gene is TRBJ2-1, the V gene TRBV5-1, with TRBD2 matching over 10 bases. Germline-derived CDR1 and CDR2 are SGHRS and YFSETQ. V lost 2 bases and J lost 2; bases outside the gene matches: 4. The CDR3 extends over 16 amino acids. The CDR3 DNA reads as TGCGCCAGCAGCTTCCTAGCGGGGGCTACCTACAATGAGCAGTTCTTC. Amino acids: CASSFLAGATYNEQFF. Full variable domain (rest looked up from reference TRBV5-1 and TRBJ2-1): KAGVTQTPRYLIKTRGQQVTLSCSPISGHRSVSWYQQTPGQGLQFLFEYFSETQRNKGNFPGRFSGRQFSNSRSEMNVSTLELGDSALYLCASSFLAGATYNEQFFGPGTRLTVL.

This clone was seen once. The chain couples TRBV6-1 to TRBJ2-7; D is possibly TRBD1 (6 bases). This CDR3 is built from 14 residues. V lost 2 bases, J lost 3 bases, and 11 bases lay in between. Germline CDR1 MNHNS, CDR2 SASEGT. CDR3 sequence (DNA): TGTGCCAGCAGTGAATCCTTAGGGGGCTACGAGCAGTACTTC. As protein: CASSESLGGYEQYF.

V and J are TRBV28 and TRBJ1-5; 8 bases fit TRBD1. Germline-derived CDR1 and CDR2 are MDHEN and SYDVKM. Germline trimming cut 6 bases from V and 1 base from J; bases unmatched to any gene: 5. The CDR3 covers 15 residues. The CDR3 DNA is TGTGCCAGCAGCTTGACAGGGGTGAGCAATCAGCCCCAGCATTTT. It specifies CASSLTGVSNQPQHF.

The rearrangement links TRBV18 to TRBJ1-1, with 8 bases matching TRBD1. The CDR3 loop spans 16 amino acids. V lost 6 bases, J lost 1 base, and 10 bases stayed unmatched. The germline gives CDR1 KGHSH, CDR2 LQKENI. The CDR3 here is CASSPDRGRTNTEAFF. The CDR3 DNA reads as TGTGCCAGCTCCCCTGACAGGGGCCGAACGAACACTGAAGCTTTCTTT.

The V and J genes are TRBV4-1 and TRBJ2-3, with a tentative D call TRBD2 (7 bases). Germline CDR1 is MGHRA and CDR2 is YSYEKL. With 0 bases removed from V and 5 bases from J, the gap between germline ends came to 9 bases. The CDR3 is 14 amino acids. The CDR3 protein is CASSQEGGRDTQYF. The CDR3 nucleotides are TGCGCCAGCAGCCAAGAGGGGGGGCGAGATACGCAGTATTTT.